A single sample is the source of the 8 T cell receptor beta chains below, sequenced in a study of blood T cell repertoires in COVID-19. Clones were sequenced by immunoSEQ multiplex PCR, and TCRdb holds only the in-frame ones, with some missing. The sample yields 200,000 to 250,000 clones, around 84% seen once. The sample consisted of peripheral blood. The source is a woman of 80 years or more with active or convalescent COVID-19.

The V and J genes are TRBV5-1 and TRBJ1-6; D ambiguous. Trimming removed 0 bases from V and 9 bases from J, with 10 bases in between. Per the germline V gene, CDR1 is SGHRS and CDR2 is YFSETQ. The CDR3 is 14 amino acids. CDR3 nucleotide sequence: TGCGCCAGCAGCTTGGGTCGGGGTGGTTCACCCCTCCACTTT. Protein product: CASSLGRGGSPLHF.

The J gene is TRBJ2-3, the V gene TRBV11-3, with unresolved D. Trimming removed 4 bases from V and 0 bases from J, with 17 bases in between. The CDR3 has 17 residues. Germline CDR1 SGHNT, CDR2 YENEEA. CDR3 amino acids: CASSSPMGSSSTDTQYF. The CDR3 nucleotides read TGTGCCAGCAGCTCCCCCATGGGTAGCTCAAGCACAGATACGCAGTATTTT.

This clone was found a few times. The chain couples TRBV7-8 to TRBJ1-6, with a tentative D call TRBD1 (6 bases). Germline V lookup: CDR1 SGHVS, CDR2 FQNEAQ. The V and J ends lost 1 base and 8 bases respectively, with 6 bases between them. The CDR3 spans 13 residues. CDR3 in DNA: TGTGCCAGCAGCTTAGAGGGGGATTCACCCCTCCACTTT. Its translation: CASSLEGDSPLHF.

The chain has TRBV6-2 or TRBV6-3 and TRBJ1-2; no definite D call. This CDR3 contains 14 residues. The germline V gene has CDR1 MNHEY and CDR2 SVGEGT. The germline V and J ends were trimmed by 5 bases and 3 bases, with 13 bases remaining between them. CDR3 nucleotide sequence: TGTGCCAGCAGTCCCCTTACGGAGTACTATGGCTACACCTTC. Protein: CASSPLTEYYGYTF.

J is TRBJ2-7 and V is TRBV10-3, with 7 positions matching TRBD2. The V gene end was trimmed by 6 bases and the J gene end by 6 bases; junction bases not matched to a gene: 5. Germline-derived CDR1 and CDR2 are ENHRY and SYGVKD. CDR3 length equals 12 residues. The CDR3 spells CAIRSGTIEQYF. CDR3 coding DNA: TGTGCCATCAGGTCCGGGACTATCGAGCAGTACTTC.

The gene calls are TRBV27 and TRBJ2-1, with 8 bases fitting TRBD1. Germline V gene data show CDR1 as MNHEY and CDR2 as SMNVEV (reference sequence). CDR3 length: 16 amino acids. V trimming: 3 bases; J trimming: 3 bases; junction bases outside the gene matches: 7. CDR3 DNA: TGTGCCAGCAGTTTTGGTGTGACAGGGGACTACAATGAGCAGTTCTTC. It translates to CASSFGVTGDYNEQFF.

The J gene is TRBJ2-7, the V gene TRBV4-1, with D unclear. V was clipped by 5 bases and J by 1 base, with 21 bases between them. This CDR3 has 17 residues. Per the germline V gene, CDR1 is MGHRA and CDR2 is YSYEKL. The CDR3 protein is CASSSPLGSRRSYEQYF. The DNA of the CDR3 is TGCGCCAGCAGCTCTCCTCTGGGCTCTCGGCGTTCCTACGAGCAGTACTTC.

The J gene is TRBJ1-1, the V gene TRBV6-5; tentative D call: TRBD1 (5 bases). The germline gives CDR1 MNHEY, CDR2 SVGAGI. Trimming left V 5 bases short and J 5 bases short, with 18 bases between. The CDR3 totals 15 residues. CDR3 sequence reads: CASSRRVGLGTEAFF. For the CDR3, the DNA is TGTGCCAGCAGTCGCAGGGTGGGGCTCGGAACTGAAGCTTTCTTT.